The sequence of this T cell receptor (beta chain) was determined in a study of blood T cell repertoires in COVID-19. Background on the study: Researchers got acute and convalescent COVID-19 samples from the United States, Italy and Spain. The cDNA or gDNA used as material had been derived from T cells, B-cell-depleted T cells, or PBMCs.

This CDR3 is built from 15 residues. J lost 0 bases, V lost 6 bases, and 7 bases had no gene match. Germline V gene lookup returns CDR1 LNHDA and CDR2 SQIVND (reference sequence). This clone was picked up a small number of times. Original data processing: Scientists estimated how many nucleated cells there were by amplifying reference gene primers. Assay: immunoSEQ multiplex PCR; the TCRdb copy retains only in-frame clones and omits some. That table gives V, J and clone size, and the DNA gave D and trimming. The table lists some 180,000 clones, more than 65% of them singletons. Sequenced: peripheral blood. The clonotype originates from a human donor in a cohort sampled during active COVID-19. The chain has TRBV19 and TRBJ1-1; 7 nucleotides match TRBD1. DNA for the CDR3: TGTGCCAGTAGCGACAGGGTCCAGATGAACACTGAAGCTTTCTTT. The encoded protein is CASSDRVQMNTEAFF.